The 26 T cell receptor beta chains below all came from one sample that was sequenced in a study of graft-versus-host responses after intestinal transplantation. Their cognate antigens are unknown. TCRdb's copy holds only in-frame clones and misses some; the assay was immunoSEQ multiplex PCR. The table records more than 65,000 clones, 94% of them present only once. Sequencing was performed on unstimulated CD8+ T cells sorted from spleen or lymph node cells, taken before intestinal transplant. These receptors were collected from a human donor who received an intestinal transplant.

This clone was found a few times. The chain joins TRBV27 to TRBJ1-3; D remains unclear. Trimming stripped 5 bases from V and 3 bases from J, with 11 bases between. Germline CDR1 MNHEY, CDR2 SMNVEV (reference sequence). The CDR3 is 14 residues long. CDR3 region: CASSATLVGNTIYF. CDR3 coding DNA: TGTGCCAGCAGTGCGACCCTCGTTGGAAACACCATATATTTT.

This chain uses TRBV9 with TRBJ1-1, with TRBD1 as a possible D gene (6 bases). Per germline, CDR1 SGDLS and CDR2 YYNGEE. The CDR3 contains 14 residues. V was shortened by 0 bases and J by 3 bases, with 9 bases between the two germline ends. The DNA of the CDR3 is TGTGCCAGCAGCGTAGGGGGGCGAGACACTGAAGCTTTCTTT. This translates into CASSVGGRDTEAFF.

This chain links TRBV7-8 with TRBJ1-1, with a tentative D call TRBD1 (6 bases). V lost 5 bases to trimming and J lost 3 bases, with 13 bases between them. The CDR3 loop spans 14 amino acids. Germline lookup yields CDR1 SGHVS and CDR2 FQNEAQ. The CDR3 bases are TGTGCCAGCAGCAAGCGGGACACCGACACTGAAGCTTTCTTT. This gives the protein CASSKRDTDTEAFF.

The chain couples TRBV7-9 to TRBJ1-6; 8 bases fit TRBD1. The CDR3 runs 13 residues. CDR1 and CDR2 (germline): SEHNR, FQNEAQ (reference sequence). J lost 6 bases, V lost 5 bases, and 0 bases had no gene match. CDR3 in DNA: TGTGCCAGCAGCCAGGGGGCTAATTCACCCCTCCACTTT. Translation: CASSQGANSPLHF.

DNA of the CDR3: TGTGCCTGGAGTGTAGGGTCTGGGGCCAACGTCCTGACTTTC. Its protein is CAWSVGSGANVLTF. The V gene is TRBV30, the J gene TRBJ2-6; no clear D gene. The V and J ends lost 0 bases and 1 base respectively, with 4 bases between them. This CDR3 region has 14 residues. In germline, CDR1 is GTSNPN, CDR2 SVGIG (reference sequence). The full variable domain, completed using reference TRBV30 and TRBJ2-6, is SQTIHQWPATLVQPVGSPLSLECTVEGTSNPNLYWYRQAAGRGLQLLFYSVGIGQISSEVPQNLSASRPQDRQFILSSKKLLLSDSGFYLCAWSVGSGANVLTFGAGSRLTVL.

This clone was counted once. The chain carries TRBV6-5 and TRBJ1-2; D gene unclear. V lost 2 bases and J 4 bases, leaving 8 bases between the germline ends. Germline V gene sequence: CDR1 MNHEY, CDR2 SVGAGI. The CDR3 spans 13 residues. CDR3 DNA sequence: TGTGCCAGCAGTTACATAGGCCGCTATGGCTACACCTTC. This codes for CASSYIGRYGYTF.

This clone was counted a single time. V is TRBV4-1 and J is TRBJ1-5; 11 positions agree with TRBD1. From germline, CDR1 is MGHRA and CDR2 YSYEKL. J gave up 4 bases and V 2 bases, and 13 bases lay outside the gene matches. The CDR3 extends over 19 amino acids. The CDR3 loop is CASSQSPGQGAIPNQPQHF. CDR3 sequence (DNA): TGCGCCAGCAGCCAAAGCCCCGGACAGGGGGCGATTCCAAATCAGCCCCAGCATTTT.

J is TRBJ2-3 and V is TRBV7-6; the match to TRBD2 covers 9 bases. The CDR3 has 18 residues. V lost 0 bases and J lost 2; bases outside the gene matches: 9. Looked up from germline, CDR1 is SGHVS and CDR2 is FNYEAQ. In DNA, the CDR3 is TGTGCCAGCAGCTTAGCGTGGTCTAGCGGGAAGCCCACAGATACGCAGTATTTT. It encodes CASSLAWSSGKPTDTQYF.

The genes are TRBV9 and TRBJ1-1, with a tentative D call TRBD1 (5 bases). V was clipped by 3 bases and J by 5 bases, with 14 bases between them. In germline, CDR1 is SGDLS, CDR2 YYNGEE. This CDR3 is built from 14 residues. Here the CDR3 reads CASSASGSQTEAFF. CDR3 bases: TGTGCCAGCAGCGCCTCAGGGAGTCAGACTGAAGCTTTCTTT. Complete variable domain (other parts from reference TRBV9 and TRBJ1-1): DSGVTQTPKHLITATGQRVTLRCSPRSGDLSVYWYQQSLDQGLQFLIQYYNGEERAKGNILERFSAQQFPDLHSELNLSSLELGDSALYFCASSASGSQTEAFFGQGTRLTVV.

The chain joins TRBV27 to TRBJ1-2, with D possibly being TRBD1 (5 bases). V shed 2 bases and J shed 7 bases, with 17 bases lying between them. The germline CDR1 and CDR2 sequences are MNHEY and SMNVEV (reference sequence). CDR3 length: 15 amino acids. The CDR3 region has the DNA TGTGCCAGCAGTTTAGGCCCAGGGACGGCGGGTGGCTACACCTTC. This translates into CASSLGPGTAGGYTF.

J is TRBJ2-2 and V is TRBV7-6; D uncertain. The ends were cut back, 6 bases at V and 2 bases at J, with 4 bases in the middle. The CDR3 is 12 residues long. Germline V gene sequence: CDR1 SGHVS, CDR2 FNYEAQ. Written as DNA, the CDR3 is TGTGCCAGCAGACTCAACACCGGGGAGCTGTTTTTT. As protein: CASRLNTGELFF.

The chain employs TRBV6-4 and TRBJ1-1; D ambiguous. The germline V gene encodes CDR1 MRHNA and CDR2 SNTAGT. The V and J ends lost 4 bases and 8 bases respectively, with 20 bases between them. The CDR3 extends over 15 amino acids. CDR3 in amino acids: CASSATDEGHQEAFF. DNA for the CDR3: TGTGCCAGCAGTGCCACGGACGAGGGTCATCAGGAAGCTTTCTTT.

This chain links TRBV5-6 with TRBJ1-5, with a weak D call TRBD1 (5 bases). V shed 1 base and J shed 7 bases, with 12 bases lying between them. CDR3 size: 14 residues. The germline gives CDR1 SGHDT, CDR2 YYEEEE. CDR3 residues: CASSLRGVGQPQHF. DNA for the CDR3: TGTGCCAGCAGCTTGCGAGGGGTGGGGCAGCCCCAGCATTTT.

This clone was counted a single time. The genes are TRBV27 and TRBJ2-7, with 9 nucleotides matching TRBD1. The CDR3 has 13 amino acids. In germline, CDR1 is MNHEY, CDR2 SMNVEV (reference sequence). Trimming took 2 bases from V and 9 from J; bases not matched to a gene: 5. The CDR3 region is CASSLGTGMGQYF. CDR3 bases: TGTGCCAGCAGTTTAGGGACAGGGATGGGGCAGTACTTC.

The J gene is TRBJ2-3, the V gene TRBV19; D gene unclear. Trimming cost V 0 bases and J 2 bases, with 9 bases left between them. In germline, CDR1 is LNHDA, CDR2 SQIVND (reference sequence). The CDR3 extends over 15 amino acids. Here the CDR3 reads CASSIDGGITDTQYF. In DNA, the CDR3 is TGTGCCAGTAGTATAGATGGTGGGATCACAGATACGCAGTATTTT. Based on the CDR3 plus reference TRBV19 and TRBJ2-3, the full variable domain is DGGITQSPKYLFRKEGQNVTLSCEQNLNHDAMYWYRQDPGQGLRLIYYSQIVNDFQKGDIAEGYSVSREKKESFPLTVTSAQKNPTAFYLCASSIDGGITDTQYFGPGTRLTVL.

The chain recombines TRBV6-5 with TRBJ2-3; no clear D. Germline V CDR1 and CDR2: MNHEY, SVGAGI. Trimming took 7 bases from V and 1 from J, leaving 15 bases between them. This CDR3 is built from 15 residues. For the CDR3, the DNA is TGTGCCAGCAACAGTGGGTCCAGCGGCACAGATACGCAGTATTTT. Translating gives CASNSGSSGTDTQYF.

The sample holds one count of this clone. The chain uses TRBV6-5 and TRBJ2-5, with D uncertain. The CDR3 extends over 12 amino acids. Germline V gene data show CDR1 as MNHEY and CDR2 as SVGAGI. Trimming cost V 7 bases and J 1 base, with 7 bases left between them. The CDR3 DNA reads as TGTGCCAGCACTCAGGTCCAAGAGACCCAGTACTTC. It encodes CASTQVQETQYF.

A single count supports this clone. This chain joins TRBV7-9 and TRBJ2-1; maybe TRBD2 (5 bases). CDR1 is SEHNR, CDR2 FQNEAQ, per germline (reference sequence). CDR3 length: 15 residues. V shed 5 bases and J shed 3 bases, with 14 bases lying between them. The CDR3 bases are TGTGCCAGCAGCCCCAGCCCGGGAATCTACAATGAGCAGTTCTTC. It is translated as CASSPSPGIYNEQFF.

The chain uses TRBV11-3 and TRBJ2-5; a possible D gene is TRBD2 (5 bases). The J call may be mistaken, given a closer DNA end match to TRBJ2-7. The CDR3 contains 14 residues. CDR1 and CDR2 from the germline V gene are SGHNT and YENEEA. The CDR3 coding sequence is TGTGCCAGCAGCCCCGGGGATAGGCCCTACGAGCAGTACTTC. It encodes CASSPGDRPYEQYF.

The chain combines TRBV20-1 with TRBJ2-1; unclear D gene. Between the trimmed V and J ends, which lost 0 bases and 8 bases, there was a span of 5 bases. This CDR3 region has 11 residues. Germline CDR1 and CDR2: DFQATT and SNEGSKA (reference sequence). The CDR3 here is CSARDFYEQFF. DNA for the CDR3: TGCAGTGCTAGAGATTTCTATGAGCAGTTCTTC.

CDR3 sequence (DNA): TGTGCCAGTAGTGGGACTAGCGGGGAGGATACATACAATGAGCAGTTCTTC. It codes for CASSGTSGEDTYNEQFF. The genes are TRBV19 and TRBJ2-1; 13 positions agree with TRBD2. Germline CDR1 is LNHDA and CDR2 is SQIVND (reference sequence). Germline trimming cut 5 bases from V and 4 bases from J; bases unmatched to any gene: 8. The CDR3 covers 17 residues.

The chain combines TRBV7-6 with TRBJ2-1; 8 bases line up with TRBD1. J lost 8 bases, V lost 2 bases, and 8 bases had no gene match. Per the germline V gene, CDR1 is SGHVS and CDR2 is FNYEAQ. This CDR3 is 15 amino acids long. CDR3 in amino acids: CASSLYPSTGDEQFF. The CDR3, as DNA: TGTGCCAGCAGCTTATACCCCTCGACAGGGGATGAGCAGTTCTTC.

This clone has just a few counts. The chain combines TRBV6-6 with TRBJ2-7; D uncertain. Germline-derived CDR1 and CDR2 are MNHNY and SVGAGI (reference sequence). The CDR3 runs 14 residues. V shed 2 bases and J shed 5 bases, with 13 bases lying between them. The CDR3 loop is CASSYPWGSNEQYF. The CDR3 bases are TGTGCCAGCAGTTACCCTTGGGGTTCGAACGAGCAGTACTTC.

The genes are TRBV11-2 and TRBJ2-7; 7 nucleotides line up with TRBD1. Germline loops: CDR1 SGHAT, CDR2 FQNNGV. The CDR3 spans 16 residues. V was clipped by 5 bases and J by 3 bases; unmatched bases: 13. The CDR3 coding sequence is TGTGCCAGCAGCCCCGCTTGGGGGACAGAATACTACGAGCAGTACTTC. This translates into CASSPAWGTEYYEQYF.

This chain connects TRBV5-6 to TRBJ2-7; TRBD1 agrees at 10 bases. After removal of 5 bases from V and 2 bases from J, the junction contained 7 bases not matched to a gene. Germline V gene data show CDR1 as SGHDT and CDR2 as YYEEEE. CDR3 length equals 15 residues. In DNA, the CDR3 is TGTGCCAGCAGACCCCGACAGGGGGCCCCCTACGAGCAGTACTTC. This encodes CASRPRQGAPYEQYF.

This clone was observed a handful of times. This chain links TRBV6-4 with TRBJ2-3, with D possibly matching TRBD2 (5 bases). This CDR3 has 15 amino acids. Between the trimmed V and J ends, which lost 2 bases and 1 base, there was a span of 10 bases. CDR1 is MRHNA and CDR2 is SNTAGT in the germline V gene. This CDR3 reads CASSDGEGGTDTQYF. CDR3 nucleotide sequence: TGTGCCAGCAGTGACGGTGAGGGTGGCACAGATACGCAGTATTTT.